Below are 9 T cell receptor beta chains sequenced from a single sample in a study of shared clonotypes between healthy human individuals. Sequenced by immunoSEQ multiplex PCR; TCRdb stores in-frame clones only, minus some. Here the sample spans 2 million to 3 million clones, roughly 93% being singletons. Sequenced input: naive CD4+ T cells from PBMCs. Subset of the sample: CD45RA+ positively selected. Every receptor here comes from a young man in good health. Some clones in this sample may be carry-over from other donors' samples.

V and J are TRBV28 and TRBJ2-1, with TRBD1 matching 7 bases. J was trimmed by 5 bases and V by 5 bases; bases with no gene match: 12. Germline values: CDR1 MDHEN, CDR2 SYDVKM. The CDR3 consists of 16 residues. This CDR3 is CASSVTGTLTHNEQFF. The CDR3 DNA follows: TGTGCCAGCAGTGTGACAGGGACCTTAACTCACAATGAGCAGTTCTTC.

This rearrangement joins TRBV11-3 to TRBJ2-7; D possibly corresponds to TRBD1 (5 bases). In germline, CDR1 is SGHNT, CDR2 YENEEA. CDR3 length equals 15 residues. With 2 bases removed from V and 6 bases from J, the gap between germline ends came to 17 bases. The CDR3 nucleotides read TGTGCCAGCAGCTTAACCCACCAGGGAAGGGCCGAGCAGTACTTC. Its protein product is CASSLTHQGRAEQYF.

This chain joins TRBV7-2 and TRBJ2-5; no clear D gene. The J call is doubtful: the DNA matches TRBJ2-7 better. Per germline, CDR1 SGHTA and CDR2 FQGNSA. The length of the CDR3 is 11 residues. DNA of the CDR3: TGTGCCAGCAGCCTATTCTACGAGCAGTACTTC. Protein sequence: CASSLFYEQYF.

This rearrangement joins TRBV11-3 to TRBJ2-6, with D possibly TRBD2 on 6 matching bases. Trimming left V 2 bases short and J 0 bases short, with 17 bases between. The CDR3 has 19 amino acids. From germline, CDR1 is SGHNT and CDR2 YENEEA. CDR3 protein: CASSLPAGNNLSGANVLTF. The CDR3 DNA reads as TGTGCCAGCAGCTTACCGGCGGGGAACAATCTCTCTGGGGCCAACGTCCTGACTTTC.

The CDR3 loop is CASLPGSGTSGRAPDTQYF. CDR3 bases: TGTGCCTCCTTGCCTGGATCCGGGACTAGCGGGAGGGCCCCAGATACGCAGTATTTT. V gene TRBV10-3 combines with J gene TRBJ2-3; TRBD2 matches 16 bases. With V trimmed by 11 bases and J by 4 bases, 18 bases remained unmatched. Germline CDR1 and CDR2: ENHRY and SYGVKD. The CDR3 contains 19 residues.

The V and J genes are TRBV7-9 and TRBJ2-7; 11 bases fit TRBD1. The CDR3 is 15 residues long. Germline V gives CDR1 SEHNR, CDR2 FQNEAQ (reference sequence). Trimming took 2 bases from V and 4 from J; bases not matched to a gene: 4. Here the CDR3 DNA reads TGTGCCAGCAGCTTATTGGGACAGGGGGGATACGAGCAGTACTTC. This encodes CASSLLGQGGYEQYF.

The chain joins TRBV9 to TRBJ2-7; 12 nucleotides match TRBD2. Germline V lookup: CDR1 SGDLS, CDR2 YYNGEE. CDR3 length equals 15 residues. The V segment lost 4 bases and the J segment 3 bases; nucleotides outside the gene matches: 5. CDR3 region: CASSYRLAGDYEQYF. CDR3 DNA sequence: TGTGCCAGCAGCTACCGACTAGCGGGAGACTACGAGCAGTACTTC.

This chain uses TRBV28 with TRBJ1-1; D call uncertain. This CDR3 contains 13 residues. V lost 1 base, J lost 7 bases, and 10 bases lay in between. CDR1 and CDR2 (germline): MDHEN, SYDVKM. CDR3 nucleotides: TGTGCCAGCAGTTTATTAAACAGTGATGAAGCTTTCTTT. Translated: CASSLLNSDEAFF.

The chain recombines TRBV30 with TRBJ2-7; D is perhaps TRBD2 (5 bases). Deletions cut 2 bases from V and 3 bases from J, with 14 bases between. This CDR3 has 14 residues. CDR1 is GTSNPN, CDR2 SVGIG, per germline (reference sequence). The chain's CDR3 is CAWSTIPGIYEQYF. CDR3 nucleotides: TGTGCCTGGAGTACTATTCCGGGGATCTACGAGCAGTACTTC.